This record covers a single T cell receptor (beta chain). This clone has more than one count but fewer than ten. Its antigen is not yet known. Base qualities were left out, and no much larger clone turns up one base away. Each donor gave one peripheral blood draw, averaging approximately 120 mL, which was collected into heparinised tubes. A BD FACSAria II was used to sort naive, central memory, regulatory and stem cell-like memory CD4+ T cells with a panel that included CD45RO, CCR7, CD25, CD127, CD95 and CD27. Purity was above 95% for every sorted population. Right away, PBMCs were isolated by Lymphoprep density gradient centrifugation and were stained directly, with no culture step. Samples were stained and sorted in pairs, with one healthy donor and one patient per experiment, so that batch effects were minimized. This record belongs to a study of beta chain features in type 1 diabetes (dated 2018 in TCRdb). Notes on the research overall: Patients and healthy donors did not differ in mean age, gender distribution, total cell number or subset yield. Across all samples, 90 million to 130 million sorted cells were examined, and cell number per subset correlated strongly with RNA yield. In the study, TCRB repertoires of sorted circulating CD4+ T cell subsets from recently diagnosed type 1 diabetes patients were compared with those of matched healthy donors. Whereas all 30 or so donors provided naive and central memory subsets, regulatory and stem cell-like memory subsets were isolated from just 8 patients and roughly eight healthy donors. Paper-wide results and their limitations: A moderate but significant shortening of TCRB CDR3 length was observed in type 1 diabetes patients in all four CD4+ subsets. HLA sub-analyses involved small numbers of individuals, so any influence of HLA type on TCRB rearrangement remained unresolved. Sequencing cDNA rather than genomic DNA could over-represent highly expressing activated cells, although activation and CD3 levels did not differ between groups. Patients with type 1 diabetes made fewer insertions and deleted more nucleotides at VDJ recombination sites, implying thymic rearrangement abnormalities. PCR might favor shorter templates, but patient and control samples were amplified and corrected together, so any skew would affect both groups equally. Naive, central memory and regulatory TCRB repertoires appeared to be more similar among patients than among healthy donors.

Measured from the cysteine to the phenylalanine, the CDR3 is 14 residues long. Of all the DNA, just the CDR3 is kept, 42 bases in frame from base 1. V is clipped by 4 bases and J by 6 bases, and the sequence between their germline boundaries is 12 bases long. Looking up the germline V gene yields CDR1 LGHNA and CDR2 YSLEER. The entire amount of isolated RNA was reverse transcribed using the High Capacity cDNA Reverse Transcription Kit, so the sequenced TCRB transcripts were expressed ones. Deep immunoSEQ sequencing was applied to naive, central memory and regulatory T cell samples, giving an average of roughly 3.6 million total reads per sample. Sorted cells were lysed in RLT buffer, and RNA was extracted using DNase-treated RNeasy Micro or Mini kits according to cell number. Each cell subset was processed on its own to prevent cross-contamination, while patient and healthy donor samples were processed together. The immunoSEQ multiplex PCR was used to amplify TCRB sequences from cDNA, generating 87-bp fragments that spanned the CDR3 region. Amplicons were sequenced on the Illumina HiSeq platform. As for how the authors treated the data: PCR bias was computationally corrected using synthetic template baselines, reads within Hamming distance 2 were collapsed, and singletons that could not be merged were discarded. By aligning reads against IMGT, V, D and J genes, CDR3 length, and insertions or deletions at six rearrangement sites were assigned. Within each subset, clonotype counts were normalized to sorted cell number, after which true diversity and Gini coefficients were computed with the tcR R package. Repertoire sharing was quantified using the overlap coefficient calculated on TCRB nucleotide sequences. As a proxy for the pre-selection repertoire, out-of-frame TCRB sequences from naive cells were analyzed. TCRdb re-hosts the immuneACCESS table, in-frame sequences only. Its copies lack some clones; in the studies checked, an unresolved V gene accounts for under half of them, and the cause for the rest is not known. For V, J and clone size, that table is used; D and trimming come from the DNA. Across this sample there are roughly 500,000 clones, with approximately 10% seen only once. Of the sample, 0.035% to 0.05% falls within the top ten clones.

The rearranged segments are TRBV4-3 and TRBJ2-2; TRBD1 could be the D gene, as 6 bases match. This receptor was identified in a woman aged 18 to 35 in good health. Sequenced input: naive CD4+ T cells from blood. What the cell subset or site label conveys for this sample: true naive CD4+ T cells. The CDR3 corresponds to CASSLLRGSGELFF. The DNA sequence is TGCGCCAGCAGCCTCCTCAGGGGCTCCGGGGAGCTGTTTTTT.